This TCR beta chain was identified in a study of early T cells in non-severe SARS-CoV-2 infection. This clonotype was counted between two and nine times. MiXCR was run by TCRdb on the 5' RACE reads, yielding one entry per CDR3 protein. Of more than 65,000 distinct CDR3 sequences listed, roughly 15% are singletons. Germline V lookup: CDR1 SGHAT, CDR2 FQNNGV. The V segment lost 2 bases and the J segment 4 bases; nucleotides outside the gene matches: 3. The CDR3 extends over 14 amino acids. The chain couples TRBV11-2 to TRBJ1-1; the match to TRBD1 covers 8 bases. The specimen sequenced was whole blood. This clonotype originated in an adult who was a healthcare worker with PCR-confirmed SARS-CoV-2 infection or an uninfected control (not recorded which). CDR3 amino acids: CASSLRQGSTEAFF. The DNA of the CDR3 is TGTGCCAGCAGCTTACGACAGGGGAGCACTGAAGCTTTCTTT.